This TCR beta chain originates from a study of blood T cells in healthy people across ages. A sample-barcoded 5' primer and a J-beta primer mix were used in a second PCR of roughly 7 to 11 cycles. One entry per CDR3 protein results from TCRdb running MiXCR on the 5' RACE reads. The data show over a million distinct CDR3 sequences, with around 55% seen just once and under 8.5% held by the top ten. Of note for this clonotype: The antigen is not known.

Broader study findings: The long-lived group displayed more naive CD4+ cells, plus higher diversity, than the aged donors did.

V was cut by 6 bases and J by 3 bases, with 9 bases left in between. Germline V gene data show CDR1 as MDHEN and CDR2 as SYDVKM. The CDR3 is 12 amino acids. The chain uses TRBV28 and TRBJ2-7; D gene ambiguous. Sequenced material: blood. The receptor's source is a man between 18 and 29 years old in good health. In DNA form, the CDR3 reads TGTGCCAGCAGCCTTTACAACTACGAGCAGTACTTC. It yields the protein CASSLYNYEQYF.